This is a list of T cell receptor beta chains from one sample in a study of T cell changes during pregnancy in multiple sclerosis. The table came from immunoSEQ multiplex PCR; TCRdb's copy has only in-frame clones and leaves some out. The sample has around 33,000 clones; around nine tenths are singletons. The sample here was peripheral blood, taken in the third trimester of pregnancy. These receptors all stem from a female donor in good health, enrolled as a control in a pregnancy study. CDR3s include the opening cysteine and the closing phenylalanine or tryptophan. D genes are given only for firm matches. Clone size appears in some rows only: once, few, many, or a class for an expanded clone.

TRBD2,TRBJ2-1,TRBV4-3,.,CASSHNIELAGLEQFF,TGCGCCAGCAGCCATAATATTGAGCTAGCGGGGCTAGAGCAGTTCTTC
.,TRBJ1-1,TRBV10-2,.,CASSDGQGTNTEAFF,TGCGCCAGCAGTGATGGTCAGGGGACGAACACTGAAGCTTTCTTT
TRBD2,TRBJ2-7,TRBV5-1,.,CASSLGTSGLLLEQYF,TGCGCCAGCAGCTTGGGGACTAGTGGCCTACTCTTGGAGCAGTACTTC
TRBD1,TRBJ1-3,TRBV19,.,CATMRGQSNSGNTIYF,TGTGCCACTATGAGGGGACAGTCCAACTCTGGAAACACCATATATTTT
TRBD1,TRBJ1-5,TRBV7-6,.,CASSHTGDQPQHF,TGTGCCAGCAGTCACACAGGGGATCAGCCCCAGCATTTT
TRBD1,TRBJ1-6,TRBV7-3,.,CASSLRGQGGSPLHF,TGTGCCAGCAGCTTAAGAGGACAGGGAGGGTCACCCCTCCACTTT
TRBD1,TRBJ2-2,TRBV9,once,CASSFRDRGRDPNTGELFF,TGTGCCAGCAGCTTCCGGGACAGGGGTCGGGATCCAAACACCGGGGAGCTGTTTTTT
.,TRBJ2-2,TRBV30,.,CTWTQALDGELFF,TGTACCTGGACTCAGGCCCTGGACGGGGAGCTGTTTTTT
.,TRBJ2-2,TRBV10-3,.,CAISEQDPQGAGELFF,TGTGCCATCAGTGAGCAAGACCCACAGGGAGCCGGGGAGCTGTTTTTT
TRBD1,TRBJ1-6,TRBV6-4,.,CASSAGQGAYSPLHF,TGTGCCAGCAGTGCCGGACAGGGGGCATATTCACCCCTCCACTTT
TRBD1,TRBJ2-7,TRBV11-1,.,CASRGQGASISDEQYF,TGTGCCAGCCGAGGACAGGGGGCATCCATCTCCGACGAGCAGTACTTC
TRBD2,TRBJ2-7,TRBV11-2,.,CASSPAGLAGTYEQYF,TGTGCCAGCAGCCCAGCCGGACTAGCGGGGACCTACGAGCAGTACTTC
TRBD2,TRBJ2-2,TRBV4-1,.,CASSQEGMGTSEITGELFF,TGCGCCAGCAGCCAAGAAGGTATGGGGACTAGCGAGATTACCGGGGAGCTGTTTTTT
TRBD2,TRBJ2-3,TRBV18,.,CASSPSLAGYTDTQYF,TGTGCCAGCTCACCCTCACTAGCGGGGTACACAGATACGCAGTATTTT
.,TRBJ1-1,TRBV6-5,.,CASGFLGGNTEAFF,TGTGCCAGCGGGTTCCTGGGAGGGAACACTGAAGCTTTCTTT
TRBD2,TRBJ2-1,TRBV29-1,.,CSVGERETYNEQFF,TGCAGCGTTGGGGAGCGGGAGACCTACAATGAGCAGTTCTTC
TRBD1,TRBJ1-5,TRBV19,.,CASSFQTGGNNQPQHF,TGTGCCAGTAGTTTTCAGACAGGGGGCAACAATCAGCCCCAGCATTTT
TRBD1,TRBJ2-5,TRBV9,.,CASSVEGALDGEAQYF,TGTGCCAGCAGCGTAGAGGGGGCCTTGGATGGAGAGGCTCAGTACTTC
TRBD1,TRBJ1-6,TRBV28,.,CASSSGTVSNSPLHF,TGTGCCAGCAGTTCCGGGACAGTTTCTAATTCACCCCTCCACTTT
.,TRBJ1-2,TRBV7-9,.,CASSFGRPDLDGYTF,TGTGCCAGCAGCTTTGGGCGACCAGACCTTGATGGCTACACCTTC
.,TRBJ1-5,TRBV6-5,.,CASRNRQNQPQHF,TGTGCCAGCAGGAACAGACAGAATCAGCCCCAGCATTTT
TRBD1,TRBJ2-1,TRBV6-4,.,CASSDSVDRAGEQFF,TGTGCCAGCAGTGACTCCGTTGACAGGGCCGGTGAGCAGTTCTTC
TRBD1,TRBJ2-2,TRBV10-3,.,CASGEGQGAGELFF,TGTGCCAGCGGGGAGGGACAGGGGGCCGGGGAGCTGTTTTTT
.,TRBJ1-3,TRBV6-6,.,CASITRGLGNTIYF,TGTGCCAGCATCACGCGGGGTTTGGGAAACACCATATATTTT
TRBD2,TRBJ2-7,TRBV27,.,CASTPGGGTYEQYF,TGTGCCAGCACCCCCGGGGGAGGGACCTACGAGCAGTACTTC
.,TRBJ2-3,TRBV4-1,.,CASSRGASTDTQYF,TGCGCCAGCAGCCGAGGAGCCAGCACAGATACGCAGTATTTT
.,TRBJ2-5,TRBV2,.,CASSSGQGTQYF,TGTGCCAGCAGCAGCGGGCAGGGGACCCAGTACTTC
.,TRBJ1-5,TRBV10-2,.,CASSEWENQPQHF,TGCGCCAGCAGTGAGTGGGAGAATCAGCCCCAGCATTTT
TRBD1,TRBJ2-7,TRBV5-1,.,CASSLEGADYEQYF,TGCGCCAGCAGCTTGGAGGGGGCGGACTACGAGCAGTACTTC
TRBD2,TRBJ2-3,TRBV27,.,CASSPTSGRVSTDTQYF,TGTGCCAGCAGCCCGACTAGCGGGAGGGTCTCCACAGATACGCAGTATTTT
.,TRBJ2-5,TRBV6-1,.,CASSEQQETQYF,TGTGCCAGCAGTGAACAGCAAGAGACCCAGTACTTC
.,TRBJ2-7,TRBV7-8,.,CASSLELGPYEQYF,TGTGCCAGCAGCTTAGAACTAGGTCCCTACGAGCAGTACTTC
TRBD1,TRBJ1-4,TRBV7-9,.,CASSSQGGIATNEKLFF,TGTGCCAGCAGCTCACAGGGGGGGATTGCAACTAATGAAAAACTGTTTTTT
.,TRBJ2-1,TRBV23-1,.,CASSQSNRANEQFF,TGCGCCAGCAGTCAATCGAACAGGGCTAATGAGCAGTTCTTC
TRBD1,TRBJ1-3,TRBV2,.,CASSSETGNGNTIYF,TGTGCCAGCAGCTCCGAGACAGGGAATGGAAACACCATATATTTT
.,TRBJ2-1,TRBV5-6,.,CASSLAFTDEQFF,TGTGCCAGCAGCTTGGCCTTTACAGATGAGCAGTTCTTC
.,TRBJ1-5,TRBV19,.,CASSIAQSGGLNQPQHF,TGTGCCAGTAGTATAGCCCAGAGCGGGGGGCTAAATCAGCCCCAGCATTTT
TRBD1,TRBJ1-1,TRBV13,few,CASSLGLSGGAFF,TGTGCCAGCAGCTTAGGCCTGTCAGGGGGAGCTTTCTTT
.,TRBJ1-5,TRBV5-5,.,CASRPGVGNQPQHF,TGTGCCAGCAGGCCAGGGGTCGGCAATCAGCCCCAGCATTTT
TRBD2,TRBJ2-7,TRBV7-9,.,CASTQRGITYEQYF,TGTGCCAGCACCCAGCGGGGGATCACCTACGAGCAGTACTTC
.,TRBJ2-3,TRBV30,.,CAWSPPADTQYF,TGTGCCTGGAGTCCCCCGGCAGATACGCAGTATTTT
TRBD2,TRBJ2-7,TRBV11-1,.,CASSRGGIQDTYEQYF,TGTGCCAGCAGCCGGGGAGGGATACAGGATACCTACGAGCAGTACTTC
TRBD1,TRBJ1-1,TRBV6-1,.,CASSPGQLNTEAFF,TGTGCCAGCAGTCCGGGACAGCTGAACACTGAAGCTTTCTTT
.,TRBJ1-1,TRBV5-4,few,CASSPGSRGATEAFF,TGTGCCAGCAGCCCAGGCAGCAGGGGTGCGACTGAAGCTTTCTTT
TRBD1,TRBJ1-1,TRBV15,few,CATSRELAGGNTEAFF,TGTGCCACCAGCAGAGAGTTAGCAGGGGGGAACACTGAAGCTTTCTTT
TRBD1,TRBJ2-7,TRBV28,.,CASSLTGQSYEQYF,TGTGCCAGCAGTCTGACGGGACAGTCCTACGAGCAGTACTTC
.,TRBJ2-3,TRBV6-4,.,CASSDGGGTDTQYF,TGTGCCAGCAGTGACGGCGGGGGCACAGATACGCAGTATTTT
.,TRBJ1-2,TRBV7-6,.,CASSLGMTGYGYTF,TGTGCCAGCAGCTTAGGTATGACAGGCTATGGCTACACCTTC
.,TRBJ1-2,TRBV7-8,.,CASSLREAGRGYTF,TGTGCCAGCAGCTTACGGGAGGCAGGACGTGGCTACACCTTC
.,TRBJ2-5,TRBV7-6,.,CASSLGQAQETQYF,TGTGCCAGCAGCTTAGGCCAGGCCCAAGAGACCCAGTACTTC
TRBD1,TRBJ2-1,TRBV2,.,CASSLDRGVSDEQFF,TGTGCCAGCAGTTTGGACAGGGGGGTTTCCGATGAGCAGTTCTTC
TRBD2,TRBJ2-7,TRBV29-1,.,CSVDGAGGSSYEQYF,TGCAGCGTTGACGGTGCGGGAGGGAGCTCCTACGAGCAGTACTTC
TRBD2,TRBJ2-5,TRBV6-1,.,CASSEATSGTAQYF,TGTGCCAGCAGTGAAGCGACTAGCGGCACAGCCCAGTACTTC
TRBD1,TRBJ2-2,TRBV5-6,.,CASSRTGVNTGELFF,TGTGCCAGCAGCCGGACAGGGGTGAACACCGGGGAGCTGTTTTTT
.,TRBJ2-5,TRBV10-3,.,CAISEGLAWQETQYF,TGTGCCATCAGTGAAGGGCTAGCGTGGCAAGAGACCCAGTACTTC
.,TRBJ2-1,TRBV9,.,CASSGGGGQSYNEQFF,TGTGCCAGCAGCGGAGGGGGGGGGCAATCCTACAATGAGCAGTTCTTC
.,TRBJ2-7,TRBV5-1,.,CASCTGSDYEQYF,TGCGCCAGCTGCACGGGATCCGACTACGAGCAGTACTTC
TRBD1,TRBJ2-7,TRBV30,.,CAWSFDRGRGEQYF,TGTGCCTGGAGTTTCGACAGGGGTCGTGGCGAGCAGTACTTC
.,TRBJ1-1,TRBV6-1,.,CASSESELNTEAFF,TGTGCCAGCAGTGAGTCGGAGTTGAACACTGAAGCTTTCTTT
.,TRBJ2-7,TRBV19,.,CASSAGRYSYEQYF,TGTGCCAGTAGCGCGGGACGTTACTCCTACGAGCAGTACTTC